The T cell receptor (beta chain) described here comes from a study of identical twins. MiXCR was run by TCRdb on the 5' RACE reads, yielding one entry per CDR3 protein. The sample consists of fewer than 900,000 distinct CDR3 sequences, roughly 18% of them appearing once. Germline V CDR1 and CDR2: GTSNPN, SVGIG (reference sequence). Trimming cost V 5 bases and J 4 bases; bases outside gene matches: 7. This CDR3 contains 15 residues. This same sample was also part of a study on T cells expressing NK-cell markers.

The genes are TRBV30 and TRBJ2-1; 11 bases agree with TRBD2. Specimen: PBMCs. This TCR came from a woman between 18 and 29 years old in good health. The CDR3 spells CAWGPTSGTYNEQFF. In DNA form, the CDR3 reads TGTGCCTGGGGCCCGACTAGCGGGACGTACAATGAGCAGTTCTTC.